The clone carrying this T cell receptor beta chain was detected only a few times. Antigen unknown. The trim removed 2 bases at V and 2 bases at J, leaving 5 bases unmatched. The CDR3 has 16 amino acids. The germline V gene has CDR1 SGHAT and CDR2 FQNNGV. Purified naive CD4+ T cells were depleted of CD25+ Tregs. After constant-region reverse-primer amplification, full-length variable regions underwent semi-nested PCR with Nested Universal Primer A. TCRdb analysed the 5' RACE reads with MiXCR anew, one entry per CDR3 protein. The table records tens of thousands of distinct CDR3 sequences, less than 40% of them present only once. Study-wide results and caveats: Tumor-infiltrating Treg TCR alpha and beta sequences overlapped most with tumor naive CD4+ T cells, then blood naive.

The specimen was tumor-infiltrating naive CD4+ T cells sorted from the breast tumor. Subset described: naive CD4+ T cells, CD4+CD45RA+CD25-. V is TRBV11-2 and J is TRBJ2-1, with 8 bases matching TRBD2. This TCR was recovered from a female donor with breast cancer. Here the CDR3 reads CASSLYGGRTYNEQFF. In DNA, the CDR3 is TGTGCCAGCAGCTTATATGGCGGGAGGACCTACAATGAGCAGTTCTTC.